This is a list of T cell receptor beta chains from one sample in a study of cytotoxic CD8 clonotypes in ibrutinib-treated CLL. The assay was immunoSEQ multiplex PCR, and TCRdb's table has in-frame clones only and misses some. The data contain about 330,000 clones, roughly 71% of them singletons. The specimen was PBMCs, collected after 36 months of ibrutinib treatment. The receptors originated from a human donor with chronic lymphocytic leukemia. The CDR3 runs from the conserved cysteine through the conserved F or W. D genes are given only for firm matches. Where a row states a size, it is once, few, many or the class of an expanded clone; other rows omit it.

j_gene: TRBJ2-1; v_gene: TRBV14; abundance: -; d_gene: TRBD2; CDR3nt: TGTGCCAGCAGCCCAACGGGACTATCCAATGAGCAGTTCTTC; CDR3aa: CASSPTGLSNEQFF
j_gene: TRBJ1-5; v_gene: TRBV5-5; abundance: -; d_gene: -; CDR3nt: TGTGCCAGCAGCTTAAAAATCAGCAATCAGCCCCAGCATTTT; CDR3aa: CASSLKISNQPQHF
j_gene: TRBJ1-1; v_gene: TRBV19; abundance: -; d_gene: TRBD1; CDR3nt: TGTGCCAGTAGTATTCAGGGGGGTTACACTGAAGCTTTCTTT; CDR3aa: CASSIQGGYTEAFF
j_gene: TRBJ2-7; v_gene: TRBV14; abundance: -; d_gene: -; CDR3nt: TGTGCCAGCAGCCAAGGTGCGCGCGAGCAGTACTTC; CDR3aa: CASSQGAREQYF
j_gene: TRBJ2-5; v_gene: TRBV7-9; abundance: -; d_gene: TRBD2; CDR3nt: TGTGCCAGCACCATACTAGCGGGGGGGCGAGAGACCCAGTACTTC; CDR3aa: CASTILAGGRETQYF
j_gene: TRBJ2-1; v_gene: TRBV6-5; abundance: -; d_gene: TRBD2; CDR3nt: TGTGCCAGCAGTTACTTAGGACTAGCGGTCAATGAGCAGTTCTTC; CDR3aa: CASSYLGLAVNEQFF
j_gene: TRBJ1-1; v_gene: TRBV5-6; abundance: -; d_gene: -; CDR3nt: TGTGCCAGCAGCTCGGCCCCGGGACGGAAGAACACTGAAGCTTTCTTT; CDR3aa: CASSSAPGRKNTEAFF
j_gene: TRBJ2-1; v_gene: TRBV7-6; abundance: -; d_gene: -; CDR3nt: TGTGCCAGCAGCTCCCTCGGGTCTTCCCATGAGCAGTTCTTC; CDR3aa: CASSSLGSSHEQFF
j_gene: TRBJ2-3; v_gene: TRBV7-2; abundance: -; d_gene: -; CDR3nt: TGTGCCAGCAGCTTTTCCCCCCGGGCAGGGGCCATCGCAGATACGCAGTATTTT; CDR3aa: CASSFSPRAGAIADTQYF
j_gene: TRBJ2-1; v_gene: TRBV7-7; abundance: few; d_gene: -; CDR3nt: TGTGCCAGCAGCCGATACGGACAGAGCAATGAGCAGTTCTTC; CDR3aa: CASSRYGQSNEQFF
j_gene: TRBJ1-4; v_gene: TRBV4-1; abundance: -; d_gene: -; CDR3nt: TGCGCCAGCAGCCAAGTTGGTTTAGAGGCACAGGCAAGGGAAAAACTGTTTTTT; CDR3aa: CASSQVGLEAQAREKLFF
j_gene: TRBJ2-7; v_gene: TRBV29-1; abundance: -; d_gene: TRBD1; CDR3nt: TGCAGCGCCAGCCTTGGGACAGGAAGGGGCTCCTACGAGCAGTACTTC; CDR3aa: CSASLGTGRGSYEQYF
j_gene: TRBJ2-1; v_gene: TRBV18; abundance: -; d_gene: -; CDR3nt: TGTGCCAGCTCTTTGGGCTGGGGCAGGGTCCCCAATGAGCAGTTCTTC; CDR3aa: CASSLGWGRVPNEQFF
j_gene: TRBJ1-1; v_gene: TRBV9; abundance: -; d_gene: -; CDR3nt: TGTGCCAGCAGCGTCAAGGCGCTGAACACTGAAGCTTTCTTT; CDR3aa: CASSVKALNTEAFF
j_gene: TRBJ2-1; v_gene: TRBV5-1; abundance: -; d_gene: TRBD1; CDR3nt: TGCGCCAGCAGCTTGGGGGACAGCGTTAACAATGAGCAGTTCTTC; CDR3aa: CASSLGDSVNNEQFF
j_gene: TRBJ2-3; v_gene: TRBV7-2; abundance: few; d_gene: -; CDR3nt: TGTGCCAGCAGCGCCACAACGAGAGCAGATACGCAGTATTTT; CDR3aa: CASSATTRADTQYF
j_gene: TRBJ2-5; v_gene: TRBV5-1; abundance: -; d_gene: TRBD2; CDR3nt: TGCGCCAGCAGCTTGGTAGCGGGGACAATCGTTGGGACCCAGTACTTC; CDR3aa: CASSLVAGTIVGTQYF
j_gene: TRBJ1-4; v_gene: TRBV6-5; abundance: -; d_gene: -; CDR3nt: TGTGCCAGCAGTTATGCCGGGACGCTTGAAAAACTGTTTTTT; CDR3aa: CASSYAGTLEKLFF
j_gene: TRBJ1-1; v_gene: TRBV4-1; abundance: -; d_gene: TRBD1; CDR3nt: TGCGCCAGCAGCCAAGATTGGACAGGGCAGAACACTGAAGCTTTCTTT; CDR3aa: CASSQDWTGQNTEAFF
j_gene: TRBJ1-3; v_gene: TRBV7-9; abundance: -; d_gene: -; CDR3nt: TGTGCCAGCTTGTCGGGTAACACCATATATTTT; CDR3aa: CASLSGNTIYF
j_gene: TRBJ2-1; v_gene: TRBV7-6; abundance: -; d_gene: TRBD2; CDR3nt: TGTGCCAGCAGCCTTAGCGGGATAAATGAGCAGTTCTTC; CDR3aa: CASSLSGINEQFF
j_gene: TRBJ2-7; v_gene: TRBV13; abundance: -; d_gene: TRBD1; CDR3nt: TGTGCCAGCAGCTTATTACGGACAGGCTACTACGAGCAGTACTTC; CDR3aa: CASSLLRTGYYEQYF
j_gene: TRBJ1-1; v_gene: TRBV2; abundance: -; d_gene: TRBD1; CDR3nt: TGTGCCAGCACGGACAGGGGAAATGAAGCTTTCTTT; CDR3aa: CASTDRGNEAFF
j_gene: TRBJ2-1; v_gene: TRBV19; abundance: -; d_gene: TRBD2; CDR3nt: TGTGCCAGTACGTGGAGCGGGGGCTACAATGAGCAGTTCTTC; CDR3aa: CASTWSGGYNEQFF
j_gene: TRBJ2-3; v_gene: TRBV11-2; abundance: once; d_gene: TRBD2; CDR3nt: TGTGCCAGCAGCTTCCCCCTAGCGGGACTCACAGATACGCAGTATTTT; CDR3aa: CASSFPLAGLTDTQYF
j_gene: TRBJ2-1; v_gene: TRBV7-6; abundance: -; d_gene: -; CDR3nt: TGTGCCAGCAGCTCCCCGGACCGGAGGTACAATGAGCAGTTCTTC; CDR3aa: CASSSPDRRYNEQFF
j_gene: TRBJ2-7; v_gene: TRBV15; abundance: -; d_gene: TRBD2; CDR3nt: TGTGCCACCAGCAGGGGACTAGCGGGCTACGAGCAGTACTTC; CDR3aa: CATSRGLAGYEQYF
j_gene: TRBJ2-2; v_gene: TRBV7-8; abundance: -; d_gene: -; CDR3nt: TGTGCCAGCAGCTCAGTGGGGCGGACCTACACCGGGGAGCTGTTTTTT; CDR3aa: CASSSVGRTYTGELFF
j_gene: TRBJ1-5; v_gene: TRBV29-1; abundance: few; d_gene: -; CDR3nt: TGCAGCGTTGAAGAAACGGACAATCAGCCCCAGCATTTT; CDR3aa: CSVEETDNQPQHF